This T cell receptor (beta chain) was sequenced during a study of T cell responses to AZD1222 COVID-19 vaccine. Study observations and caveats: The breadth and depth of Spike-specific TCRs increased once two AZD1222 doses had been given. Donors were largely white British and mainly female; clonal diversity was possibly underestimated. Only 5 to 7 AZD1222 recipients were seropositive at baseline.

Investigators merged groups given second doses at roughly 4 or roughly 12 weeks. Points on this clone: What it binds is unknown.

Some clones are missing from TCRdb's copy, which holds only in-frame ones; the method was immunoSEQ multiplex PCR. In the table there are 200,000 or so clones, around 93% of which are singletons. The CDR3 spans 15 residues. CDR1 is MNHEY, CDR2 SVGAGI, per germline. Deletions cut 3 bases from V and 6 bases from J, with 17 bases between. The chain links TRBV6-5 to TRBJ1-2; D is perhaps TRBD1 (5 bases). This clonotype was sampled from an adult who received the AZD1222 COVID-19 vaccine. Sequencing used peripheral blood, obtained 28 days after the second AZD1222 dose. The CDR3 region has the DNA TGTGCCAGCAGTTATTTTCAGGGCTGGACGAATGGCTACACCTTC. It is translated as CASSYFQGWTNGYTF.